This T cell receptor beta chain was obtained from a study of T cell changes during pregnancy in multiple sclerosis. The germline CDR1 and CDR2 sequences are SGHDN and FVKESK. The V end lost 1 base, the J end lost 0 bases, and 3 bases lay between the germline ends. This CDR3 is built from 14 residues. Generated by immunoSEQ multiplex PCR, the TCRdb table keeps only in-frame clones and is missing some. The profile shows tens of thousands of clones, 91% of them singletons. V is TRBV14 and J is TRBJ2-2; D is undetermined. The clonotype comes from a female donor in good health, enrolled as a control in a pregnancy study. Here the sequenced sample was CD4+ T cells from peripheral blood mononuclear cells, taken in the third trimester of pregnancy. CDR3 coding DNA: TGTGCCAGCAGCCAAGTAACGAACACCGGGGAGCTGTTTTTT. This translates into CASSQVTNTGELFF.